The present TCR beta chain was sequenced within a study of identical twins. Regarding the study as a whole: Cord blood beta clonotypes present at high abundance carried fewer insertions; no such pattern appeared in memory repertoires.

This clonotype was observed many times. Its antigen remains unidentified. TCRdb itself ran the 5' RACE reads through MiXCR, one entry per CDR3 protein. In the table there are roughly 200,000 distinct CDR3 sequences, around 8.1% of which are singletons. These data were likewise used in another study, on yellow fever vaccine responses in identical twins.

This clonotype was sampled from a woman younger than 35 in good health. The sequenced material came from memory (CD45RO+) T cells sorted from blood.

CDR3 region: CASRNRDSGELFF. The DNA of the CDR3 is TGTGCCAGCAGAAACAGGGATTCCGGGGAGCTGTTTTTT. V usage is TRBV12-3 or TRBV12-4 and J usage is TRBJ2-2; a weak D match, TRBD1 (6 bases). The CDR3 has 13 amino acids. The germline V and J ends were trimmed by 6 bases and 6 bases, with 11 bases remaining between them.